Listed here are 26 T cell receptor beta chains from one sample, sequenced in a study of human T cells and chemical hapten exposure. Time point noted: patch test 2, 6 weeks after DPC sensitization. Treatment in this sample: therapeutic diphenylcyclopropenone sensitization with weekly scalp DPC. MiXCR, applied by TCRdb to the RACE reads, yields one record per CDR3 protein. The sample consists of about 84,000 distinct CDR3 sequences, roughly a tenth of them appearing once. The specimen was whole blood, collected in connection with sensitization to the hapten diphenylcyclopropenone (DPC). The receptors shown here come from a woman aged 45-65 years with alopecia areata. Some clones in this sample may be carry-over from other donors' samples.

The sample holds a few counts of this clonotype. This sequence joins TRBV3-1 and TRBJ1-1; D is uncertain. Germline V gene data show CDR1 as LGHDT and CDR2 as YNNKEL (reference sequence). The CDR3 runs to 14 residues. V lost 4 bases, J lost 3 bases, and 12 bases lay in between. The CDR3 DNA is TGTGCCAGCAGCCTTAACAGAAGGGACACTGAAGCTTTCTTT. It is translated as CASSLNRRDTEAFF.

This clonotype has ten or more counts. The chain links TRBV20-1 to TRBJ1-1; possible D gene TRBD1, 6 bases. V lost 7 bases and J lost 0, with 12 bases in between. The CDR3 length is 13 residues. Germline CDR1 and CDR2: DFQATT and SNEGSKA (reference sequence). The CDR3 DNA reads TGCAGTGGCAGACAGGACATGAACACTGAAGCTTTCTTT. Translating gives CSGRQDMNTEAFF.

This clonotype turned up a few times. The CDR3 coding sequence is TGTGCCAGCAGCCCTTGGACAGTTGCGGCCAAAAACATTCAGTACTTC. Translating it yields CASSPWTVAAKNIQYF. The rearrangement uses TRBV11-2 and TRBJ2-4; a possible D gene is TRBD1 (6 bases). From germline, CDR1 is SGHAT and CDR2 FQNNGV. With 5 bases removed from V and 1 base from J, the gap between germline ends came to 15 bases. The CDR3 length is 16 residues.

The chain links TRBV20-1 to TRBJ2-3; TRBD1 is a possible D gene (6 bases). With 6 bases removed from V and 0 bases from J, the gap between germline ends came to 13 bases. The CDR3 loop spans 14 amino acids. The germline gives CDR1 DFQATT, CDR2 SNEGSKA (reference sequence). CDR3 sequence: CSATGSSSTDTQYF. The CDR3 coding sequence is TGCAGTGCAACAGGGTCGTCGAGCACAGATACGCAGTATTTT.

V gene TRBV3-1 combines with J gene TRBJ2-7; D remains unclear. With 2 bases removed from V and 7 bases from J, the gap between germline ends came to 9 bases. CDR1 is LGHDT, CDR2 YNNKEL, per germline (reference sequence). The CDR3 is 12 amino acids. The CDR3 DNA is TGTGCCAGCAGCCAAAACCCAAGAGAGCAGTACTTC. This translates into CASSQNPREQYF.

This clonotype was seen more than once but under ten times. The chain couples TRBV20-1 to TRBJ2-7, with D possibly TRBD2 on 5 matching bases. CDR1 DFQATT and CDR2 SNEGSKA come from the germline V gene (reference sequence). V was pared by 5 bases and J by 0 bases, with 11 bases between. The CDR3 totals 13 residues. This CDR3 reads CSAYDGNSYEQYF. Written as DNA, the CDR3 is TGCAGTGCTTACGACGGGAACTCCTACGAGCAGTACTTC.

The CDR3 nucleotides read TGTGCCAGCAGAGTGAATTTGGATGGCTACACCTTC. It yields the protein CASRVNLDGYTF. The V and J genes are TRBV28 and TRBJ1-2, with no clear D. From germline, CDR1 is MDHEN and CDR2 SYDVKM. This CDR3 has 12 amino acids. The V and J ends lost 6 bases and 6 bases respectively, with 11 bases between them.

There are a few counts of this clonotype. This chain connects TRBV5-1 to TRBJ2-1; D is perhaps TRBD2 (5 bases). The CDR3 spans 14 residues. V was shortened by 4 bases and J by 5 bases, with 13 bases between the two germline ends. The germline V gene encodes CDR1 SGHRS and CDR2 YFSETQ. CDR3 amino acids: CASSLGSTDNEQFF. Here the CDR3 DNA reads TGCGCCAGCAGCCTGGGGAGTACCGACAATGAGCAGTTCTTC.

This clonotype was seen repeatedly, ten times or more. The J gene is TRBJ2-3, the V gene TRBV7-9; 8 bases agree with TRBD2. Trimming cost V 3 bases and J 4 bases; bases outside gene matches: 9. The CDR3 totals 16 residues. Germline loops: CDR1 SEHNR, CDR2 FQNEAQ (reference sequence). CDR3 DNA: TGTGCCAGCAGCTTTATCGGGAGGGCCAGGGCAGATACGCAGTATTTT. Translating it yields CASSFIGRARADTQYF.

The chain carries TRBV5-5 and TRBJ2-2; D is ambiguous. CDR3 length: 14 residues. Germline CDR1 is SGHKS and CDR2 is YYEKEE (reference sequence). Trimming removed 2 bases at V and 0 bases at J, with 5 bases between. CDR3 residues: CASSLMSNTGELFF. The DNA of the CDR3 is TGTGCCAGCAGCTTAATGTCGAACACCGGGGAGCTGTTTTTT.

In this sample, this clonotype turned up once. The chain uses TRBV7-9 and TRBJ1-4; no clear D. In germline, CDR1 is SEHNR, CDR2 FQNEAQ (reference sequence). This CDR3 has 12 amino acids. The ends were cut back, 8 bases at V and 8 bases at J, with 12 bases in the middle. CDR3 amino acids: CASRTAGEKLFF. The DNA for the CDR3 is TGTGCCAGCCGGACGGCGGGGGAAAAACTGTTTTTT.

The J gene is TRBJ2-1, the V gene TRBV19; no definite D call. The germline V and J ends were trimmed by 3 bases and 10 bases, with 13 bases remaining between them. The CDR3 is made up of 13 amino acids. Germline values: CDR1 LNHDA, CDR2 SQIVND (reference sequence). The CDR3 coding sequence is TGTGCCAGTAGTATCCAGGCAGTGGCCGAGCAGTTCTTC. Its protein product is CASSIQAVAEQFF.

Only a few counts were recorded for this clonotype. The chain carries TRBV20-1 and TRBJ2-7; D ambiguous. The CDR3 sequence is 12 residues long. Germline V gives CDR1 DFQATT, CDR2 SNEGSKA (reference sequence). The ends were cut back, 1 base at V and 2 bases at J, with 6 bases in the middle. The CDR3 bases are TGCAGTGCTAGAGTGGCGACCTACGAGCAGTACTTC. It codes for CSARVATYEQYF.

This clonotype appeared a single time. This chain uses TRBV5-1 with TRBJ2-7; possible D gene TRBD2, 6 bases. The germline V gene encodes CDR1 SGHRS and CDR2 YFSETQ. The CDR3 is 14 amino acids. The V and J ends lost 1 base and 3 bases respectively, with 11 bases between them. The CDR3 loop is CASSLTAGNYEQYF. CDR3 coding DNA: TGCGCCAGCAGCTTGACGGCGGGAAACTACGAGCAGTACTTC.

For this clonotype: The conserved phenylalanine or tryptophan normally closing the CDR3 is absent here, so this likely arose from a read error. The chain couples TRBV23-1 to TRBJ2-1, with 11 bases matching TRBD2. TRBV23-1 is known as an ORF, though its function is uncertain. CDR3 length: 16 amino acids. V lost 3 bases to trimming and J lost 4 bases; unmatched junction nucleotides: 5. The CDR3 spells CASSHLGLAVYNEQFL. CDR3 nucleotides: TGCGCCAGCAGTCACCTGGGACTAGCGGTTTACAATGAGCAGTTCTTG.

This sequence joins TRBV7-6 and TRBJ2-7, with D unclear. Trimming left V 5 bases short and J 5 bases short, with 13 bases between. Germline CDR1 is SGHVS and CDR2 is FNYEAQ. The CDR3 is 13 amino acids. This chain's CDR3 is CASSPEFGDEQYF. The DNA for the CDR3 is TGTGCCAGCAGCCCCGAATTTGGGGACGAGCAGTACTTC.

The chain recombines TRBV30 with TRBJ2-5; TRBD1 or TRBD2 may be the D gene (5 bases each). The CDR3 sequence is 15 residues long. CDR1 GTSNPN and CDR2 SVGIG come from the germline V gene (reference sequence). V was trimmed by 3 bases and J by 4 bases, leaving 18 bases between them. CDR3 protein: CAWSHLGPGPETQYF. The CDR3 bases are TGTGCCTGGAGCCATCTGGGTCCGGGACCAGAGACCCAGTACTTC. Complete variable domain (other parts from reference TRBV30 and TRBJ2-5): SQTIHQWPATLVQPVGSPLSLECTVEGTSNPNLYWYRQAAGRGLQLLFYSVGIGQISSEVPQNLSASRPQDRQFILSSKKLLLSDSGFYLCAWSHLGPGPETQYFGPGTRLLVL.

The CDR3 loop reads CSALLVGRYNEQFF. CDR3 sequence (DNA): TGCAGTGCTCTCCTAGTTGGAAGGTACAATGAGCAGTTCTTC. The chain links TRBV20-1 to TRBJ2-1; D uncertain. Germline V gene lookup returns CDR1 DFQATT and CDR2 SNEGSKA (reference sequence). V was trimmed by 5 bases and J by 4 bases, leaving 15 bases between them. The CDR3 totals 14 residues.

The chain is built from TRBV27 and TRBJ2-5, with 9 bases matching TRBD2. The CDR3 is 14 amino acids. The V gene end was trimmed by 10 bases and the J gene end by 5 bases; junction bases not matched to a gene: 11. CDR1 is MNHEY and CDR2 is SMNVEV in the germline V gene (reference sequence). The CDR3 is CATRLAGVEETQYF. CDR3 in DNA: TGTGCCACCCGTTTAGCGGGAGTCGAGGAGACCCAGTACTTC.

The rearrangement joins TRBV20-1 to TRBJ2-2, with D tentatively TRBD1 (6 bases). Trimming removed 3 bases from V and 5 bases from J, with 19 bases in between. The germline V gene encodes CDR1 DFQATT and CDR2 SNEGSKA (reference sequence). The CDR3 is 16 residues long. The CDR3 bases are TGCAGTGCTAGGGAGCCTAGGGGGACAAGAACCGGGGAGCTGTTTTTT. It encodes CSAREPRGTRTGELFF.

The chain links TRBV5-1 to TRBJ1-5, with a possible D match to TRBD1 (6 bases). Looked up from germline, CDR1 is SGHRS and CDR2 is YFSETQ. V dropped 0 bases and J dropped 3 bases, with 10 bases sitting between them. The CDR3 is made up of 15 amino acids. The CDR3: CASSLVGDNNQPQHF. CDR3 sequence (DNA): TGCGCCAGCAGCTTGGTGGGGGACAACAATCAGCCCCAGCATTTT. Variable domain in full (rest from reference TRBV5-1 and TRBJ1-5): KAGVTQTPRYLIKTRGQQVTLSCSPISGHRSVSWYQQTPGQGLQFLFEYFSETQRNKGNFPGRFSGRQFSNSRSEMNVSTLELGDSALYLCASSLVGDNNQPQHFGDGTRLSIL.

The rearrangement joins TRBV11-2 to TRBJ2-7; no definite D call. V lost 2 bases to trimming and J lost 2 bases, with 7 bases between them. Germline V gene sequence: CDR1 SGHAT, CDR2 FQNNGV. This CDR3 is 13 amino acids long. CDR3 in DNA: TGTGCCAGCAGCTTAAACCTTCCCTACGAGCAGTACTTC. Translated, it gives CASSLNLPYEQYF.

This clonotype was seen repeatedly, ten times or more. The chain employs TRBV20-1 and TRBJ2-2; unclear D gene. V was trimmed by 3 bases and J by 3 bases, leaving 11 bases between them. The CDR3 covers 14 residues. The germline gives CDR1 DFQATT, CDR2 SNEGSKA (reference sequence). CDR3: CSASAGRDTGELFF. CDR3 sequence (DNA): TGCAGTGCTAGCGCCGGCCGGGACACCGGGGAGCTGTTTTTT.

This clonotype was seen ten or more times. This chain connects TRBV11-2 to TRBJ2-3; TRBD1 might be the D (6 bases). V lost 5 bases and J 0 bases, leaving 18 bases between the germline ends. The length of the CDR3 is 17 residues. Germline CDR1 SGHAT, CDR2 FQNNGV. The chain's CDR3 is CASSTSRTVTSTDTQYF. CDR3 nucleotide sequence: TGTGCCAGCAGCACTTCTAGGACAGTCACTAGCACAGATACGCAGTATTTT. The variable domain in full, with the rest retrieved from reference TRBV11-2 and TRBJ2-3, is EAGVAQSPRYKIIEKRQSVAFWCNPISGHATLYWYQQILGQGPKLLIQFQNNGVVDDSQLPKDRFSAERLKGVDSTLKIQPAKLEDSAVYLCASSTSRTVTSTDTQYFGPGTRLTVL.

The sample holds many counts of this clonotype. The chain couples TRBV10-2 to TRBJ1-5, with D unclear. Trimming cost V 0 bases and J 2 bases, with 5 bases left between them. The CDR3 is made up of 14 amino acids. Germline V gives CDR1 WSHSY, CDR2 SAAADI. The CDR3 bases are TGCGCCAGCAGTGAGTCAAAGGGCAATCAGCCCCAGCATTTT. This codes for CASSESKGNQPQHF.

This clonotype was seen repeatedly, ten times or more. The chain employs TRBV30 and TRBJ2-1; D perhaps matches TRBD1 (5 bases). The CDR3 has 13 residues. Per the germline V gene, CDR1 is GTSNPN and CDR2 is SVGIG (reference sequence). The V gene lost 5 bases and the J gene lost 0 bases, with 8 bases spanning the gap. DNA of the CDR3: TGTGCCTGGGTTGACAGCTCCTACAATGAGCAGTTCTTC. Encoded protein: CAWVDSSYNEQFF.